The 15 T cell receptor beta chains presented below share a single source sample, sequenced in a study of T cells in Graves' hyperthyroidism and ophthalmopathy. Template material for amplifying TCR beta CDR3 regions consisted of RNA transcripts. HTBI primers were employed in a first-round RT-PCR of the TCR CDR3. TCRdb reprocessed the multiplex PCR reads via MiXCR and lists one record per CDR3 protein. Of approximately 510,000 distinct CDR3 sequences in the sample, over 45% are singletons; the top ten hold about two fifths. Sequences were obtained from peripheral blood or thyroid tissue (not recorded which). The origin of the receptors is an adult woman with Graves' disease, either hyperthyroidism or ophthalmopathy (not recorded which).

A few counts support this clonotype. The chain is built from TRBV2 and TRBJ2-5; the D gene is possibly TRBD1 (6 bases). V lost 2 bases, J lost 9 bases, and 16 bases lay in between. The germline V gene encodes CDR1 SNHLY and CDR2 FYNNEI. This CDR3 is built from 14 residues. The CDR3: CASSEQGSNQPQYF. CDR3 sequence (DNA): TGTGCCAGCAGTGAACAGGGGAGCAATCAGCCCCAGTACTTC.

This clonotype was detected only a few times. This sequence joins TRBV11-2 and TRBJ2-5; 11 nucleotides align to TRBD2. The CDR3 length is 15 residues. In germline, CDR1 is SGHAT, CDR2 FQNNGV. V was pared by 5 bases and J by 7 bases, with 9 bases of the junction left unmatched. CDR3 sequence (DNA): TGTGCCAGCAGCCCAGGACTAGCGGGCCCAGGGACCCAGTACTTC. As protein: CASSPGLAGPGTQYF.

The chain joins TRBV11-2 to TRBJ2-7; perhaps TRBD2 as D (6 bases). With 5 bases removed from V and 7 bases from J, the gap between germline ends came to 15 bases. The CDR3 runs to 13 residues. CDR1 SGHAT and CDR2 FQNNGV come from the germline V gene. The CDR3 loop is CASSVTSIREQYF. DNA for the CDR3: TGTGCCAGCAGCGTGACTAGTATTCGGGAGCAGTACTTC.

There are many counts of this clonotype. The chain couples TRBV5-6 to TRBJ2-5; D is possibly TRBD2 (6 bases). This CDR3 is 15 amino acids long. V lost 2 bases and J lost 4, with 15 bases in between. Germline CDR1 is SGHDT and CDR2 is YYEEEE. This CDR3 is CASSFGGRLRETQYF. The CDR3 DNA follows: TGTGCCAGCAGCTTTGGGGGGAGATTACGAGAGACCCAGTACTTC.

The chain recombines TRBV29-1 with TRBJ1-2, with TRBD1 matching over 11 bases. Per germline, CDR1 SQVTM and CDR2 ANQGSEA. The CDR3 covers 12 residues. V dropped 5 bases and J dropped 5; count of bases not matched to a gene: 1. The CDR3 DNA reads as TGCAGCGTTCGGGACAGGGGGTATGGCTACACCTTC. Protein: CSVRDRGYGYTF.

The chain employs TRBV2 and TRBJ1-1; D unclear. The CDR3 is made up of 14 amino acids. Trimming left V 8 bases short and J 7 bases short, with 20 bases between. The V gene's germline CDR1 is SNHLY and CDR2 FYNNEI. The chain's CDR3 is CASVVEGPGVEAFF. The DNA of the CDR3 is TGTGCCAGCGTAGTAGAAGGCCCCGGGGTTGAAGCTTTCTTT.

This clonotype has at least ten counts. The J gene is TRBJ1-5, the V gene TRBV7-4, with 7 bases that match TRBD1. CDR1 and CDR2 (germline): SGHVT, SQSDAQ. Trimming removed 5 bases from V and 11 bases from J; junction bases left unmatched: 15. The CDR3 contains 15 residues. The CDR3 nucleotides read TGTGCCAGCAGCCCCAGAGGGGGACAGTGCGAATCCCAGCATTTT. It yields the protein CASSPRGGQCESQHF. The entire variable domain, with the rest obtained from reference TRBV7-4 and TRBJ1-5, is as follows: GAGVSQSPRYKVAKRGRDVALRCDSISGHVTLYWYRQTLGQGSEVLTYSQSDAQRDKSGRPSGRFSAERPERSVSTLKIQRTEQGDSAVYLCASSPRGGQCESQHFGDGTRLSIL.

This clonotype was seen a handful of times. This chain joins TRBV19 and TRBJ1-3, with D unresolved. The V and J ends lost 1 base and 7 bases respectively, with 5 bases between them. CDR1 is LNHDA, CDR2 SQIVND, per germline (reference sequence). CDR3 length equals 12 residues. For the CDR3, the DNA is TGTGCCAGTAGTATAGCGATGAACACCATATATTTT. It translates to CASSIAMNTIYF.

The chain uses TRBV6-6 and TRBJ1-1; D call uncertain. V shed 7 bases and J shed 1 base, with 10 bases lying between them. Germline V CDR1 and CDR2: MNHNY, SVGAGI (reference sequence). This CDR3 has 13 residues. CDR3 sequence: CASTHDTNTEAFF. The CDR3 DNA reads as TGTGCCAGCACCCACGACACGAACACTGAAGCTTTCTTT.

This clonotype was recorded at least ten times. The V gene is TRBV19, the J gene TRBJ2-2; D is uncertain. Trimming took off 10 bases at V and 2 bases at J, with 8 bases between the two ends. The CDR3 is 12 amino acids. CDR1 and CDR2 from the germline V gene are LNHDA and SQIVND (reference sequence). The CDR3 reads CATKRNTGELFF. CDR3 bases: TGTGCCACTAAACGAAACACCGGGGAGCTGTTTTTT.

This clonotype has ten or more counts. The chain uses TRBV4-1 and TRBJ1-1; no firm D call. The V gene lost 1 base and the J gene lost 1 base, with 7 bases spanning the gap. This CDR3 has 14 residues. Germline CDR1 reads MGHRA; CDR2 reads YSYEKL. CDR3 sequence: CASSQAIENTEAFF. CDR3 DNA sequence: TGCGCCAGCAGCCAAGCGATAGAGAACACTGAAGCTTTCTTT.

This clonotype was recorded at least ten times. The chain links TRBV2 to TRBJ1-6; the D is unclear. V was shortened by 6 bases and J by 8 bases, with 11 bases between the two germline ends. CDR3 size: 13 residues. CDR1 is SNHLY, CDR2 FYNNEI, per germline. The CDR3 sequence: CASSGESDSPLHF. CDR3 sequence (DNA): TGTGCCAGCAGCGGGGAGAGTGATTCACCCCTCCACTTT.

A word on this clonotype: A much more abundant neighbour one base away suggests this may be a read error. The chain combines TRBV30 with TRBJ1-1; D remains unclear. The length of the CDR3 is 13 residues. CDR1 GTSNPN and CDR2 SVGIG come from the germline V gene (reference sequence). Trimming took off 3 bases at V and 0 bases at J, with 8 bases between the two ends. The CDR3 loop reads CAWRVSLNTEAFF. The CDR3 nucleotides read TGTGCCTGGAGGGTAAGCCTGAACACTGAAGCTTTCTTT.

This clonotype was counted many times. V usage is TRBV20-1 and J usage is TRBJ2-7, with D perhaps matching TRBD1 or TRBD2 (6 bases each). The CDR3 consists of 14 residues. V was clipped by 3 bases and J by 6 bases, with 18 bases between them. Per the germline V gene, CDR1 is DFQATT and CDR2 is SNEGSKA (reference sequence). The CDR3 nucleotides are TGCAGTGCTAGGGGGGGCCCGATCTCTAGCGAGCAGTACTTC. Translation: CSARGGPISSEQYF.

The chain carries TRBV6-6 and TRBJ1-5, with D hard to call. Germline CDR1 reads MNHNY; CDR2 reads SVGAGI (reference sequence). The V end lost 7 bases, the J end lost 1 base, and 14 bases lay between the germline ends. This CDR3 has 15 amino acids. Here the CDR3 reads CASNDGSGSNQPQHF. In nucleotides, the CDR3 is TGTGCCAGCAACGACGGGTCGGGGAGCAATCAGCCCCAGCATTTT.